This TCR beta chain was identified during a study of blood T cells in healthy people across ages. Study-level points and caveats: PBMCs that were unsorted prevented a conclusive naive versus antigen-experienced comparison. TCR beta diversity per million T cells fell roughly linearly with age. Donor CMV status was unknown, possibly confounding expanded clonotype changes.

Trimming stripped 5 bases from V and 0 bases from J, with 14 bases between. There are 16 residues in the CDR3. A J-beta primer mix and a sample-barcoded 5' primer were used in a second PCR of about 7 to 12 cycles. TCRdb called the 5' RACE reads again in MiXCR, with one record for every CDR3 protein. The table has roughly 800,000 distinct CDR3 sequences, approximately 35% seen once; the top ten hold 10% to 15%. The study isolated at least 6 million PBMCs from each sample. There are a few counts of this clonotype. No antigen is known for it. Sequencing was done on a sample of blood. The sequence was obtained from a man younger than 30 in good health. The chain is built from TRBV12-3 or TRBV12-4 and TRBJ1-3, with D possibly being TRBD1 (5 bases). The CDR3 nucleotides read TGTGCCAGCAGTCCAGGGCACAGATTCTCTGGAAACACCATATATTTT. This translates into CASSPGHRFSGNTIYF.